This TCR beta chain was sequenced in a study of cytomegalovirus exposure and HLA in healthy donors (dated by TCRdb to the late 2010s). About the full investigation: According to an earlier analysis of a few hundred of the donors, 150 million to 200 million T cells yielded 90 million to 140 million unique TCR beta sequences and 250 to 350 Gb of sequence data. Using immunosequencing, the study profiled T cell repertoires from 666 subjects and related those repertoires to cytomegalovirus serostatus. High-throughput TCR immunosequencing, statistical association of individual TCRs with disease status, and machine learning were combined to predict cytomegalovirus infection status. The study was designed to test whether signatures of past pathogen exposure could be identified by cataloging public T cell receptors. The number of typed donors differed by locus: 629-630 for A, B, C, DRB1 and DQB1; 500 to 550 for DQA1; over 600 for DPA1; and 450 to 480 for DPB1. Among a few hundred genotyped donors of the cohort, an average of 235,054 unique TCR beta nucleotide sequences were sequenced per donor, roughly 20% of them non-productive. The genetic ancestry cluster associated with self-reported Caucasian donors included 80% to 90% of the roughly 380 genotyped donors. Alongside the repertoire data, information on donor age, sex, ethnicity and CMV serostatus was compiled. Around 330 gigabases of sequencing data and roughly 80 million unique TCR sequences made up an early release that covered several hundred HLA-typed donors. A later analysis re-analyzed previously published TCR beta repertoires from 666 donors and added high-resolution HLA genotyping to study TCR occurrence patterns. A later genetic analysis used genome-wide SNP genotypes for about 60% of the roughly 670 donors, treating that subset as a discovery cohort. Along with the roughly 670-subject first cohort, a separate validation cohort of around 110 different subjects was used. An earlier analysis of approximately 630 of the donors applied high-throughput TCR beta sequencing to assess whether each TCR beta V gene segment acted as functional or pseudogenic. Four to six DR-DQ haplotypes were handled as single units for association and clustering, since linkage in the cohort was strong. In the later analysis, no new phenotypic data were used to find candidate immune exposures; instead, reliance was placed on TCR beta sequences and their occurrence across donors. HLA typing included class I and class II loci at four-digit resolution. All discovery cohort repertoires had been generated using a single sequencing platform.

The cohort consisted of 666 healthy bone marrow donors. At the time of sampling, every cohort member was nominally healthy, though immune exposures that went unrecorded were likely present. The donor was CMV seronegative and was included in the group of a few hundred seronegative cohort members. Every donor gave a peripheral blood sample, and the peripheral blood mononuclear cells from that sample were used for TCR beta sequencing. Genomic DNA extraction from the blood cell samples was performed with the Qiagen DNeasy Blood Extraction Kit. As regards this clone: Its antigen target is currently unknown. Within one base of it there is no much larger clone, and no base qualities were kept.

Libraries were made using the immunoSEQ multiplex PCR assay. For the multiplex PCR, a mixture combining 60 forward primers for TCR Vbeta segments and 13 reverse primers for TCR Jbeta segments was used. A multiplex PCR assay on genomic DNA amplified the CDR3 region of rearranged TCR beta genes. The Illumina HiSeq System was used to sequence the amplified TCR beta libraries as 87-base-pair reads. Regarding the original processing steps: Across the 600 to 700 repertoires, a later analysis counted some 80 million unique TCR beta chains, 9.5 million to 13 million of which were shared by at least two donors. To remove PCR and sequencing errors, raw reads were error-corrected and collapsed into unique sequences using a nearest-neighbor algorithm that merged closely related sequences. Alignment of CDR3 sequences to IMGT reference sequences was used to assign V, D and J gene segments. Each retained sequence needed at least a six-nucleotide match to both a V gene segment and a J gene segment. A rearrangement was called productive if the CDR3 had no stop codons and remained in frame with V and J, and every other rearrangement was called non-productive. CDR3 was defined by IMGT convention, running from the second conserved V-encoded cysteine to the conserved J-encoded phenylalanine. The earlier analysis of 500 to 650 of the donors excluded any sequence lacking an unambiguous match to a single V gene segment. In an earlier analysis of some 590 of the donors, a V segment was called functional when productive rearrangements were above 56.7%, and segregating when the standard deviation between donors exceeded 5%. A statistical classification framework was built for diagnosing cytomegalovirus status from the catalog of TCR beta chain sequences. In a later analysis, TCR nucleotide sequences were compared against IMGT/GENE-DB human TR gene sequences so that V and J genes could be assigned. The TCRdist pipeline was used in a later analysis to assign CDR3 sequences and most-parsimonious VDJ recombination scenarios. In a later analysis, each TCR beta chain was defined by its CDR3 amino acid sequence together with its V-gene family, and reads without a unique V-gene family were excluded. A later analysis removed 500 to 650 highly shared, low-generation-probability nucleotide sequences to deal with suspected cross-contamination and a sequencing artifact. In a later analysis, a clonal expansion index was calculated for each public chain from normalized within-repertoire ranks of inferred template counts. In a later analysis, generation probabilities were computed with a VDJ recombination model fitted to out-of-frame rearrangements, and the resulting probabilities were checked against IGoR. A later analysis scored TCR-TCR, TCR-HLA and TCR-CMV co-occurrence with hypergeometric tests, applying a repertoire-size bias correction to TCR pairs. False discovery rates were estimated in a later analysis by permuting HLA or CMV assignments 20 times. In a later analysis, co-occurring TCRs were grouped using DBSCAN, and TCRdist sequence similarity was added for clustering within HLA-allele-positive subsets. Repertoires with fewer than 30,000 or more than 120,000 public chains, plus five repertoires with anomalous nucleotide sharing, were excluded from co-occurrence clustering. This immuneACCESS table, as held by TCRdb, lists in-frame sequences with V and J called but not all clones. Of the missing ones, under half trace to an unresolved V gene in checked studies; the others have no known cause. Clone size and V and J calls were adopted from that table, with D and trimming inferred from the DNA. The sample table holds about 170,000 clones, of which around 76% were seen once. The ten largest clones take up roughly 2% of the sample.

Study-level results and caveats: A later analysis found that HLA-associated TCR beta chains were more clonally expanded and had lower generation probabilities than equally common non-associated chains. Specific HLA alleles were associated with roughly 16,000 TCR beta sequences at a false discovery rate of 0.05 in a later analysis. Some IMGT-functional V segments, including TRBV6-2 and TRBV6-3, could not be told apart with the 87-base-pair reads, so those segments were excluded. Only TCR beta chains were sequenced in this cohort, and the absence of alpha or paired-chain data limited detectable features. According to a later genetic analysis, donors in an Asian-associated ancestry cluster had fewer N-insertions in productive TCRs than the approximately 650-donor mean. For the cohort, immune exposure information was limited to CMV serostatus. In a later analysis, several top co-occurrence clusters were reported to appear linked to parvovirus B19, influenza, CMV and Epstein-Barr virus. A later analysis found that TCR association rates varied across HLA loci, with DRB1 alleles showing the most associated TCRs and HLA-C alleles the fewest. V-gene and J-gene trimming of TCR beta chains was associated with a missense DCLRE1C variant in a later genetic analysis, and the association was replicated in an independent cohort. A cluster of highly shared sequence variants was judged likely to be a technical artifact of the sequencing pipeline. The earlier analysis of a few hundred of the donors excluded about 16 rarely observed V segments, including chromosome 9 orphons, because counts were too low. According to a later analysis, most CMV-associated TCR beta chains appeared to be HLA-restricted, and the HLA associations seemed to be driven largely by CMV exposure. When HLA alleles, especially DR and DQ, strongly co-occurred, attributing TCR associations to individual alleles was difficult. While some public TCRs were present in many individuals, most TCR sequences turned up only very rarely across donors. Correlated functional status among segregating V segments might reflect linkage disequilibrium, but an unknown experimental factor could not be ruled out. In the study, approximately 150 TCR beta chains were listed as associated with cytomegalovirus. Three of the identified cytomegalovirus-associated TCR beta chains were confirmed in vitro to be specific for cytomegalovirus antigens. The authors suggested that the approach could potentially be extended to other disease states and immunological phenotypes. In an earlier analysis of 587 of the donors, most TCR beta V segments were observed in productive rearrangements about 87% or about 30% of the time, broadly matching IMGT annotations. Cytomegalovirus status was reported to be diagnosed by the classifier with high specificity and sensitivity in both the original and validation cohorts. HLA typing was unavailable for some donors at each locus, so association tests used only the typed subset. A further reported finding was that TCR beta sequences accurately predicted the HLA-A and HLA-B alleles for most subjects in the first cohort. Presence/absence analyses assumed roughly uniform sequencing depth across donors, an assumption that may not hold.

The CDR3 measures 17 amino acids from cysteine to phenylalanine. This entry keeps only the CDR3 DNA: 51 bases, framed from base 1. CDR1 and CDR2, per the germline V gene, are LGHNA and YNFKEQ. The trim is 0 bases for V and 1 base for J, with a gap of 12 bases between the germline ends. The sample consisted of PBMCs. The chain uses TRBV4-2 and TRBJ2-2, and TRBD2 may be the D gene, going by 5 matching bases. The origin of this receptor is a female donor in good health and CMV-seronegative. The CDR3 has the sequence CASSQEELVRNTGELFF. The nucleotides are TGTGCCAGCAGCCAAGAAGAACTAGTAAGGAACACCGGGGAGCTGTTTTTT.